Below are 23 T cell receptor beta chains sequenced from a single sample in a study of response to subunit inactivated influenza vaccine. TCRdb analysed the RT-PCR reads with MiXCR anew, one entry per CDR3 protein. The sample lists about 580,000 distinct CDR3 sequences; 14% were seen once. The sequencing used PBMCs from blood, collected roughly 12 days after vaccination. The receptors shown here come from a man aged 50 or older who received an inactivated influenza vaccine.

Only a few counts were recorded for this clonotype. Written as DNA, the CDR3 is TGCAGTGCTAGGGCTACTAACAATGAGCAGTTCTTC. It is translated as CSARATNNEQFF. The chain combines TRBV20-1 with TRBJ2-1; no definite D call. Trimming pared 3 bases from V and 5 bases from J, leaving 8 bases between. The CDR3 runs to 12 residues. Germline V CDR1 and CDR2: DFQATT, SNEGSKA (reference sequence).

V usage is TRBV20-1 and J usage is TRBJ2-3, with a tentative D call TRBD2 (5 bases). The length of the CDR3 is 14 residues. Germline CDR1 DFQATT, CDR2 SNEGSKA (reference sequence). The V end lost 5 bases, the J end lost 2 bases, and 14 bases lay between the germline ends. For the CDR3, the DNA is TGCAGTGCTCACACACTAGAGTCCACAGATACGCAGTATTTT. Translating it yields CSAHTLESTDTQYF.

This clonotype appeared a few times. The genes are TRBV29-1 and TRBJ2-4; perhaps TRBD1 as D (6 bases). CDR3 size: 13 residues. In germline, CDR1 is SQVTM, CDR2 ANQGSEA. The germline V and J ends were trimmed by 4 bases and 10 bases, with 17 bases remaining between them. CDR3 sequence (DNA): TGCAGCGTTGTAGATCCGGGACAACTAATTCAGTACTTC. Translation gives CSVVDPGQLIQYF.

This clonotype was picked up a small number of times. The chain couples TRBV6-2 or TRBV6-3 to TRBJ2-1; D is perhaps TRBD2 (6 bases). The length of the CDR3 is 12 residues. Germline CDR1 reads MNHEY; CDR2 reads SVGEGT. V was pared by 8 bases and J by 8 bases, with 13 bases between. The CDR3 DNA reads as TGTGCCAGCTGGCCGGGAGCTTATGAGCAGTTCTTC. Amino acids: CASWPGAYEQFF.

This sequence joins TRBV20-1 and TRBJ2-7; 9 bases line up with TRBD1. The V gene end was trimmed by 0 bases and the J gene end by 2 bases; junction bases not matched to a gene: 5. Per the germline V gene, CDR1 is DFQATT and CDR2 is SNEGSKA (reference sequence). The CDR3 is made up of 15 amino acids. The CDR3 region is CSARDQGQGPYEQYF. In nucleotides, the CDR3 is TGCAGTGCTAGAGATCAGGGACAGGGCCCCTACGAGCAGTACTTC.

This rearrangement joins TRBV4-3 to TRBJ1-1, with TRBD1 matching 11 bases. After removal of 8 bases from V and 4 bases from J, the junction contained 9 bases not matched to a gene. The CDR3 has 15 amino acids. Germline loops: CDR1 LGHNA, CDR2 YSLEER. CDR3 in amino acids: CASGRTGGAGTEAFF. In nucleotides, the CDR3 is TGCGCCAGCGGTCGGACAGGGGGCGCGGGCACTGAAGCTTTCTTT.

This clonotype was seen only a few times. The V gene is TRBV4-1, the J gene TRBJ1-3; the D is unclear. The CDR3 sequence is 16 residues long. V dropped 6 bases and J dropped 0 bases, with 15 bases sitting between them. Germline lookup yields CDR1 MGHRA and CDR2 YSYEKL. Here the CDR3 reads CASRHRVGNSGNTIYF. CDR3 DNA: TGCGCCAGCAGGCATAGGGTGGGGAACTCTGGAAACACCATATATTTT.

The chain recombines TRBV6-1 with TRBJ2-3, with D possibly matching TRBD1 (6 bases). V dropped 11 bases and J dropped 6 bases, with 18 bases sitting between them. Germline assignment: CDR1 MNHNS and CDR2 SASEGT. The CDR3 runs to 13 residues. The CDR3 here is CALGGVALDTQYF. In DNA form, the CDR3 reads TGTGCCCTAGGGGGAGTGGCCCTGGATACGCAGTATTTT.

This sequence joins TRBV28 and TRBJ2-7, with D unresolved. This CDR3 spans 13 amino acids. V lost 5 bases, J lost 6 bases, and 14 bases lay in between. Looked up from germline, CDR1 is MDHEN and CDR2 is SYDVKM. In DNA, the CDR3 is TGTGCCAGCAGTAGGGTACTCGCTGCCGAGCAGTACTTC. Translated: CASSRVLAAEQYF.

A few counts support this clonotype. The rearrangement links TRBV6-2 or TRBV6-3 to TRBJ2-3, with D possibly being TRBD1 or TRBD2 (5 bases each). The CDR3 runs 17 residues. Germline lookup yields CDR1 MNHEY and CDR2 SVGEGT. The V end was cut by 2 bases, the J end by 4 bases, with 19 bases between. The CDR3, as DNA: TGTGCCAGCAGTTACCTCTACGGGGAAGGGGCCCCAGATACGCAGTATTTT. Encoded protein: CASSYLYGEGAPDTQYF.

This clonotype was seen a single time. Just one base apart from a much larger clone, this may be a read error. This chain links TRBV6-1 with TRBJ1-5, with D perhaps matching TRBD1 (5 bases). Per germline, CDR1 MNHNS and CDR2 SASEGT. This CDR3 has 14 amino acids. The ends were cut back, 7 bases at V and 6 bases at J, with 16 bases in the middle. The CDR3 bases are TGTGCCAGCATGGGCAGGGTGCGGATTCAGCCCCAGCATTTT. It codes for CASMGRVRIQPQHF.

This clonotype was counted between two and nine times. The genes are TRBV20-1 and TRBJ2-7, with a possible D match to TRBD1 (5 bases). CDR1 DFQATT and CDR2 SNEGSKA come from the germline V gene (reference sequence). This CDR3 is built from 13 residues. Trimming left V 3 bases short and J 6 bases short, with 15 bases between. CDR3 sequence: CSASRTARGEQYF. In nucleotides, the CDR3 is TGCAGTGCTAGCAGGACGGCTAGGGGCGAGCAGTACTTC.

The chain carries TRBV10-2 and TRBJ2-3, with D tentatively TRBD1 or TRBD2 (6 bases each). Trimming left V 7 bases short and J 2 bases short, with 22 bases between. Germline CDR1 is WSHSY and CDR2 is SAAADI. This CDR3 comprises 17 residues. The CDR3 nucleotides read TGCGCCAGCAAGGGGGGTTCGCGGCGGGGATACACAGATACGCAGTATTTT. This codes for CASKGGSRRGYTDTQYF.

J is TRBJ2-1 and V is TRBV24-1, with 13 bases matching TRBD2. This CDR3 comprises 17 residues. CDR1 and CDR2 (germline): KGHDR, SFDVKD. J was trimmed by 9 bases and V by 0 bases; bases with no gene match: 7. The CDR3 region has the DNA TGTGCCACCAGTGATTTGCAACTAGCGGGGGGGCCGGGTGAGCAGTTCTTC. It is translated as CATSDLQLAGGPGEQFF.

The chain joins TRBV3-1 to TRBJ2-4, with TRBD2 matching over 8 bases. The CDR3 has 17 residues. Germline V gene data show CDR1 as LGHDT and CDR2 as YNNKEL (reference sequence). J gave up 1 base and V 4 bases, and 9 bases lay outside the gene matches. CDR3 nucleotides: TGTGCCAGCAGCCGCCCCGCGCGGGGGGTTGCCAAAAACATTCAGTACTTC. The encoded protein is CASSRPARGVAKNIQYF.

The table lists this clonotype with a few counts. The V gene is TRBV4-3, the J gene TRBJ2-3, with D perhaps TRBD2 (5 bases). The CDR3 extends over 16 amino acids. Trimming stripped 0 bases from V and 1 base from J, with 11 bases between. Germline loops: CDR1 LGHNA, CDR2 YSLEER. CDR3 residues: CASSQDSLAGTDTQYF. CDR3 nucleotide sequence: TGCGCCAGCAGCCAAGATTCCCTAGCCGGCACAGATACGCAGTATTTT.

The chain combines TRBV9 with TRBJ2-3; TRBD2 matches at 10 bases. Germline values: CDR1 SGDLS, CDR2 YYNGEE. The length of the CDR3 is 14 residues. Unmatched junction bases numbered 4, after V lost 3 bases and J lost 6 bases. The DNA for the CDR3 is TGTGCCAGCAGCGGATCGACTAGCGGGGATACGCAGTATTTT. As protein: CASSGSTSGDTQYF. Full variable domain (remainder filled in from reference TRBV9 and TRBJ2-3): DSGVTQTPKHLITATGQRVTLRCSPRSGDLSVYWYQQSLDQGLQFLIQYYNGEERAKGNILERFSAQQFPDLHSELNLSSLELGDSALYFCASSGSTSGDTQYFGPGTRLTVL.

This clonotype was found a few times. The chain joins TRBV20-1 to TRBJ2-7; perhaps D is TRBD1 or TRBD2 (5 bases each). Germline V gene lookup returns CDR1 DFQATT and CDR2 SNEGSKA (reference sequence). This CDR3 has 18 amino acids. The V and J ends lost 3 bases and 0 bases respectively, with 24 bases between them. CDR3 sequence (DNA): TGCAGTGCTAGGAGATCGGGACCCCAGGAGGAATACTCCTACGAGCAGTACTTC. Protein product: CSARRSGPQEEYSYEQYF.

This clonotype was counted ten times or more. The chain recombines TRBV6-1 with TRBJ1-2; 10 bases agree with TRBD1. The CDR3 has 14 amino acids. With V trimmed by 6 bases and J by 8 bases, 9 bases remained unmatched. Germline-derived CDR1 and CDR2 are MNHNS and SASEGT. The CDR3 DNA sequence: TGTGCCAGCAGCTCCGGGACAGGGGCTTGGGGCTACACCTTC. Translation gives CASSSGTGAWGYTF.

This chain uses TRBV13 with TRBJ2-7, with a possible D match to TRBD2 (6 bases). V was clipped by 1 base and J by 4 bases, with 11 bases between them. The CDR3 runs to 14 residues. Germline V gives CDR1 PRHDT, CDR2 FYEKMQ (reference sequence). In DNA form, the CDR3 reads TGTGCCAGCAGCTTAGTGGGAGGACTATACGAGCAGTACTTC. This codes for CASSLVGGLYEQYF.

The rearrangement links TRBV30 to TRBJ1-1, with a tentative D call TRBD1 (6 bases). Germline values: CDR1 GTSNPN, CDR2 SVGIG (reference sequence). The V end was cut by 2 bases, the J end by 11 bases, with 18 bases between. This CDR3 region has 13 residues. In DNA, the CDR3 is TGTGCCTGGAGTTCAGGGGTGTCGGTTCAGGCTTTCTTT. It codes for CAWSSGVSVQAFF.

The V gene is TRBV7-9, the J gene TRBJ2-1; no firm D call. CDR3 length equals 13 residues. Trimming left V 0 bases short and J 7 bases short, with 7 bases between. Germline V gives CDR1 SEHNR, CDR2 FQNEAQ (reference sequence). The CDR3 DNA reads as TGTGCCAGCAGCTTAGCGGACCTAAATGAGCAGTTCTTC. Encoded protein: CASSLADLNEQFF.

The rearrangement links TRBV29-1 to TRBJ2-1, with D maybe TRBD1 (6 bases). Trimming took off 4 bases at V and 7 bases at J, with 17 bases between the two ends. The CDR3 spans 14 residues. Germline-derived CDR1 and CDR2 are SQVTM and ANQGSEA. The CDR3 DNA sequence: TGCAGCGTTGTTCTGGGGGCGATGGGGAATGAGCAGTTCTTC. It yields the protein CSVVLGAMGNEQFF.